This T cell receptor (beta chain) originates from a study of control samples from healthy donors and cancer patients. Germline CDR1 SGDLS, CDR2 YYNGEE. Trimming pared 5 bases from V and 6 bases from J, leaving 14 bases between. The CDR3 totals 14 residues. Data came from immunoSEQ multiplex PCR; TCRdb stores just in-frame clones and leaves some out. The repertoire includes over 55,000 clones, around 93% of them detected once, and 0.91% sits in the top ten. This clonotype originated in a man aged 25-40 years with colorectal cancer. J is TRBJ2-2 and V is TRBV9; possible D gene TRBD1, 5 bases. The source material was PBMCs. The CDR3 DNA follows: TGTGCCAGCAGGGATTTAAGGGGATCCGGGGAGCTGTTTTTT. Translating gives CASRDLRGSGELFF.